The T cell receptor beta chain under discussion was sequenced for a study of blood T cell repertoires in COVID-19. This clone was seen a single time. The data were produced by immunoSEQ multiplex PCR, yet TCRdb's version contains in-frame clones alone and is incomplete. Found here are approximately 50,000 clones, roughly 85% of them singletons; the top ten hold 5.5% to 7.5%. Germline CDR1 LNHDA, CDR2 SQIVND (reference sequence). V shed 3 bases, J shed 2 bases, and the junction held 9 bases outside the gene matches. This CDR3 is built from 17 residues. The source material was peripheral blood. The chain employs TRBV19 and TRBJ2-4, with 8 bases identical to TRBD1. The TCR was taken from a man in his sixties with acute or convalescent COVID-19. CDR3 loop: CASSIFDRGRSKNIQYF. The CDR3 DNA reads TGTGCCAGTAGTATTTTTGACAGGGGACGTTCCAAAAACATTCAGTACTTC.